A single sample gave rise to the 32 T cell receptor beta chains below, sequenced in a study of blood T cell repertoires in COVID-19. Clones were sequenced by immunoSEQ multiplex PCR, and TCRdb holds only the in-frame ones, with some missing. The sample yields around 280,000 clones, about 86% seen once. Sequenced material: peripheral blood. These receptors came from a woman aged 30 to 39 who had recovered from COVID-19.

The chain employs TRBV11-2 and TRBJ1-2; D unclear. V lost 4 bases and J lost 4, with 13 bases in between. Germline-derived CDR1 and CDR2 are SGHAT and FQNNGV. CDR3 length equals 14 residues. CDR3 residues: CASSWGGNSYGYTF. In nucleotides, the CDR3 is TGTGCCAGCAGCTGGGGAGGGAATAGCTATGGCTACACCTTC.

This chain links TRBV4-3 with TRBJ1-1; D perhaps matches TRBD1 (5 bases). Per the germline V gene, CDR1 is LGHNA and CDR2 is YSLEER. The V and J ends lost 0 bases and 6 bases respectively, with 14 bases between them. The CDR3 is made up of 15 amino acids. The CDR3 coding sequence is TGCGCCAGCAGCCAAGAATGGCAGGGAATGGCTGAAGCTTTCTTT. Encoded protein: CASSQEWQGMAEAFF.

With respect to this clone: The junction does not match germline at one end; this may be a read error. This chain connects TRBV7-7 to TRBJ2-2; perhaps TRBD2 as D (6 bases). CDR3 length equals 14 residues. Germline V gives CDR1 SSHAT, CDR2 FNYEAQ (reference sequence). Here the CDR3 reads CASSADYSFGELFF. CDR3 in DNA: TGTGCTAGCAGCGCGGACTACTCTTTCGGGGAGCTGTTTTTT. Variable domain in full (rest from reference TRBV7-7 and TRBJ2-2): GAGVSQSPRYKVTKRGQDVTLRCDPISSHATLYWYQQALGQGPEFLTYFNYEAQPDKSGLPSDRFSAERPEGSISTLTIQRTEQRDSAMYRCASSADYSFGELFFGEGSRLTVL.

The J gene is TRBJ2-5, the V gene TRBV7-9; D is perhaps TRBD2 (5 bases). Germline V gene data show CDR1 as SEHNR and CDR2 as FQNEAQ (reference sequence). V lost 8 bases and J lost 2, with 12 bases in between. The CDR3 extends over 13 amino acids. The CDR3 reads CASLYGDQETQYF. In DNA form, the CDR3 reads TGTGCCAGCCTTTACGGGGATCAAGAGACCCAGTACTTC.

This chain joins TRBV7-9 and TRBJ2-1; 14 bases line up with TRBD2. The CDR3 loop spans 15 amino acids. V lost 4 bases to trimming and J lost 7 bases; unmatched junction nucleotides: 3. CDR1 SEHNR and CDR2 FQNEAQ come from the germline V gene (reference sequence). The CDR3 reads CASSSTSGGANEQFF. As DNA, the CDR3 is TGTGCCAGCAGCTCGACTAGCGGGGGGGCGAATGAGCAGTTCTTC.

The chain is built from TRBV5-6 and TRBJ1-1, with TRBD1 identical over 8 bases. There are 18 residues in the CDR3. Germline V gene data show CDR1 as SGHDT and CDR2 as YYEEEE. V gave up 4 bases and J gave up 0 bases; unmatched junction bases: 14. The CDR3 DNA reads TGTGCCAGCAGCCCGATGATGGGAGCAGGGGGCTTGAACACTGAAGCTTTCTTT. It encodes CASSPMMGAGGLNTEAFF.

The CDR3 sequence is CASSAGGTEAFF. The CDR3 bases are TGTGCCAGCAGCGCGGGTGGAACTGAAGCTTTCTTT. V gene TRBV5-6 combines with J gene TRBJ1-1; D gene ambiguous. This CDR3 has 12 residues. The germline gives CDR1 SGHDT, CDR2 YYEEEE. V was shortened by 4 bases and J by 5 bases, with 9 bases between the two germline ends.

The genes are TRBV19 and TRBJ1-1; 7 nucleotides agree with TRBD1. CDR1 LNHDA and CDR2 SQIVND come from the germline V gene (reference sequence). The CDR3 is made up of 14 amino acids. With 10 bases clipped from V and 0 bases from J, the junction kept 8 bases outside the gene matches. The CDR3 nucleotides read TGTGCCACACGACTACAGGGGATGAACACTGAAGCTTTCTTT. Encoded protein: CATRLQGMNTEAFF. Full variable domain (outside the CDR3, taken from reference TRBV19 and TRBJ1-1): DGGITQSPKYLFRKEGQNVTLSCEQNLNHDAMYWYRQDPGQGLRLIYYSQIVNDFQKGDIAEGYSVSREKKESFPLTVTSAQKNPTAFYLCATRLQGMNTEAFFGQGTRLTVV.

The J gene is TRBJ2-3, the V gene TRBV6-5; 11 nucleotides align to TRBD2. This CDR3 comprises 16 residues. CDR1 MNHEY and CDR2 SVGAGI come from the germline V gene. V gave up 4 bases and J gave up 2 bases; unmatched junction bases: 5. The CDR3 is CASSSETSGVTDTQYF. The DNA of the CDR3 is TGTGCCAGCAGTTCGGAGACTAGCGGGGTCACAGATACGCAGTATTTT.

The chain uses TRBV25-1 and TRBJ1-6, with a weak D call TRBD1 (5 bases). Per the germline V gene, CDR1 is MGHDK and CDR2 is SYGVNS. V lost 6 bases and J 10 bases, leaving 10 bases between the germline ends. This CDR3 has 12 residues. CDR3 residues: CASRDQGSPLHF. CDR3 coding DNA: TGTGCCAGCAGAGATCAGGGCTCACCCCTCCACTTT.

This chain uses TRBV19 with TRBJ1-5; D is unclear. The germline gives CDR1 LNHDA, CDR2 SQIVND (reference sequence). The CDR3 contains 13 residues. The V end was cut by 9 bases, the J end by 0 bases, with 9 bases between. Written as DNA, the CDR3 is TGTGCCAGCAATGAACATAGCAATCAGCCCCAGCATTTT. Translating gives CASNEHSNQPQHF.

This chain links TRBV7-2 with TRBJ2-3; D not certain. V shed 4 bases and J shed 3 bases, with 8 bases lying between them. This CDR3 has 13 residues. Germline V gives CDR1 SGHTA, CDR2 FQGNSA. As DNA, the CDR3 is TGTGCCAGCAGCTCAATGTTTACAGATACGCAGTATTTT. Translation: CASSSMFTDTQYF.

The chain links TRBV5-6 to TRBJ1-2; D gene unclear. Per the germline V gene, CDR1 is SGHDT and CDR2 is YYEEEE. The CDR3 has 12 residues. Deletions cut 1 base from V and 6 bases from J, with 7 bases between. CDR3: CASSLLTDGYTF. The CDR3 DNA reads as TGTGCCAGCAGCTTGTTAACAGATGGCTACACCTTC.

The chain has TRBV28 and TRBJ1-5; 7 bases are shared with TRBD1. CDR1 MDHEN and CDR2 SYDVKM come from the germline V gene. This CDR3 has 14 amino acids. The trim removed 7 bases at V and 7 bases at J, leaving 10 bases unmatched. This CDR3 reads CASNTGTDRQPQHF. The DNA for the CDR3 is TGTGCCAGCAATACCGGGACAGATCGACAGCCCCAGCATTTT.

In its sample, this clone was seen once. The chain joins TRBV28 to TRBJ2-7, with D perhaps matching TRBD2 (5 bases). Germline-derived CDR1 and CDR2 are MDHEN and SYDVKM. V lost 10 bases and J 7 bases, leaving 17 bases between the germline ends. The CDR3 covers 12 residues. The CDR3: CATERVTGEQYF. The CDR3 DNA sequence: TGTGCCACGGAGAGGGTTACGGGGGAGCAGTACTTC.

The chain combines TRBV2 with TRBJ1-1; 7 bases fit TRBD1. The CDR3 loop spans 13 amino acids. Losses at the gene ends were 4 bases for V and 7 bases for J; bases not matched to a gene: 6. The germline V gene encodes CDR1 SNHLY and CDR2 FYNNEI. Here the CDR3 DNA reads TGTGCCAGCAGTGCTGACAGGGATCATGAAGCTTTCTTT. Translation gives CASSADRDHEAFF.

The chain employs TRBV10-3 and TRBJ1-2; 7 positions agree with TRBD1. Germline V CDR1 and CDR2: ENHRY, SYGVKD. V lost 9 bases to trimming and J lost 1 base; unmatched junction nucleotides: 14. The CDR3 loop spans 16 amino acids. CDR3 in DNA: TGTGCCATGGCCGGGGACAGCTCAGATCTTAACTATGGCTACACCTTC. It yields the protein CAMAGDSSDLNYGYTF.

CDR3 sequence reads: CASTSGAEDTEAFF. The CDR3 nucleotides are TGTGCCAGCACTTCAGGGGCAGAAGACACTGAAGCTTTCTTT. The chain couples TRBV5-4 to TRBJ1-1, with D maybe TRBD1 (6 bases). The CDR3 extends over 14 amino acids. Trimming left V 6 bases short and J 3 bases short, with 15 bases between. The germline CDR1 and CDR2 sequences are SGHNT and YYREEE (reference sequence).

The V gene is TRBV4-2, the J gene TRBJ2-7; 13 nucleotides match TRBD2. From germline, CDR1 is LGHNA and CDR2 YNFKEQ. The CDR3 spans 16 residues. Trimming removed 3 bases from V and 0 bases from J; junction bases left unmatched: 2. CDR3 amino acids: CASSQTSGGLSYEQYF. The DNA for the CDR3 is TGTGCCAGCAGCCAGACTAGCGGGGGGCTCTCCTACGAGCAGTACTTC.

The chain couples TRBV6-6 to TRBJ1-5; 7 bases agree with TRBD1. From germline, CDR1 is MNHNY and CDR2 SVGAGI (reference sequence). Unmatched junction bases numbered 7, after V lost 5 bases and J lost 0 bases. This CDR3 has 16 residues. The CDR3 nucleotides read TGTGCCAGCAGTCGAGGGACAGACCTTAGCAATCAGCCCCAGCATTTT. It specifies CASSRGTDLSNQPQHF.

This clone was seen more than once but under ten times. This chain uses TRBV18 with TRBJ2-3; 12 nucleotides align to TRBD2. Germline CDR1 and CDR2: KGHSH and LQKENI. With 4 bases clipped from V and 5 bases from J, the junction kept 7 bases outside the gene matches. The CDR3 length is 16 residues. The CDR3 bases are TGTGCCAGCTCACGGGGGACTAGCGGGCCTGTAGATACGCAGTATTTT. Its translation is CASSRGTSGPVDTQYF.

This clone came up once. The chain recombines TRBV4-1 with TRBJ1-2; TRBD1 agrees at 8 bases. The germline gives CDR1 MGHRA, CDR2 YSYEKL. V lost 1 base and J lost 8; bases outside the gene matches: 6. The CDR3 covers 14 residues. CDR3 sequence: CASSQVGTGWGYTF. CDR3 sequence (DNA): TGCGCCAGCAGCCAAGTTGGGACAGGATGGGGCTACACCTTC.

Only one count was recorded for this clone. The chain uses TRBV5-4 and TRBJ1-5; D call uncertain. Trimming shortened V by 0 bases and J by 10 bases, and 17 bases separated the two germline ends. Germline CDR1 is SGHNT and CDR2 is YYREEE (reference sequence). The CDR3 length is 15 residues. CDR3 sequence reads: CASSLGTAPGQPQHF. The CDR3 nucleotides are TGTGCCAGCAGCTTGGGTACGGCCCCGGGTCAACCCCAGCATTTT. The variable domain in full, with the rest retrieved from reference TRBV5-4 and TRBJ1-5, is ETGVTQSPTHLIKTRGQQVTLRCSSQSGHNTVSWYQQALGQGPQFIFQYYREEENGRGNFPPRFSGLQFPNYSSELNVNALELDDSALYLCASSLGTAPGQPQHFGDGTRLSIL.

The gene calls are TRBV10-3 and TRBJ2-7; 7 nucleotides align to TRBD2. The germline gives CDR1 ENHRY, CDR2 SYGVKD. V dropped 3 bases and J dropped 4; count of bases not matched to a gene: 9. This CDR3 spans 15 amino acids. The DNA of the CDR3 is TGTGCCATCAGTGAATTCGGCGGGAGTGAGTACGAGCAGTACTTC. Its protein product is CAISEFGGSEYEQYF.

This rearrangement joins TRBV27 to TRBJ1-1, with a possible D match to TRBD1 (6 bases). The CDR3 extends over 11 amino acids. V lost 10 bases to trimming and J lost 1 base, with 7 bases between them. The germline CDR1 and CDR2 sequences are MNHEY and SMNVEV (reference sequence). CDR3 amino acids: CATDRNTEAFF. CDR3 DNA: TGTGCCACGGACAGGAACACTGAAGCTTTCTTT.

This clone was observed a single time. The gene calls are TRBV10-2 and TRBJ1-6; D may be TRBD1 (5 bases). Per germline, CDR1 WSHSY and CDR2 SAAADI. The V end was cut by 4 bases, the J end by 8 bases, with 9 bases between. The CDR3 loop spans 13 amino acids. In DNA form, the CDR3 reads TGCGCCAGCAGTGCACAGGTCTATTCACCCCTCCACTTT. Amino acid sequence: CASSAQVYSPLHF.

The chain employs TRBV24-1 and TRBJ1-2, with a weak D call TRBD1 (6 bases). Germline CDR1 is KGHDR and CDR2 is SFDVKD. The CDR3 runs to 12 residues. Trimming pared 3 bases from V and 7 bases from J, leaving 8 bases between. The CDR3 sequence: CATSDTQGGYTF. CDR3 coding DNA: TGTGCCACCAGTGATACACAGGGTGGCTACACCTTC.

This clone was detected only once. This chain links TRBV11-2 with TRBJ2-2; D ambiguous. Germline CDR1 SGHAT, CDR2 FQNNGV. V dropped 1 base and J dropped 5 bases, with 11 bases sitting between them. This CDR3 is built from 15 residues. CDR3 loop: CASSLVPLGTGELFF. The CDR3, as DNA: TGTGCCAGCAGCTTAGTTCCTCTAGGTACCGGGGAGCTGTTTTTT. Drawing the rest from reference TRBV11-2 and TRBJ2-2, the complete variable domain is EAGVAQSPRYKIIEKRQSVAFWCNPISGHATLYWYQQILGQGPKLLIQFQNNGVVDDSQLPKDRFSAERLKGVDSTLKIQPAKLEDSAVYLCASSLVPLGTGELFFGEGSRLTVL.

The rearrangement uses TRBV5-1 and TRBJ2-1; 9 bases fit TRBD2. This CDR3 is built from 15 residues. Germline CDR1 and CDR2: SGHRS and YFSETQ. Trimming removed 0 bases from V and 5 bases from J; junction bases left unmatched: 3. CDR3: CASSLGTSVDNEQFF. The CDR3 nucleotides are TGCGCCAGCAGCTTGGGGACTAGCGTCGACAATGAGCAGTTCTTC.

This chain's CDR3 is CASTINRGNTIYF. The CDR3 nucleotides are TGTGCCAGCACCATTAACAGGGGAAACACCATATATTTT. This chain connects TRBV5-4 to TRBJ1-3; the D gene is possibly TRBD1 (5 bases). The CDR3 length is 13 residues. Germline V CDR1 and CDR2: SGHNT, YYREEE (reference sequence). Trimming removed 6 bases at V and 4 bases at J, with 11 bases between.

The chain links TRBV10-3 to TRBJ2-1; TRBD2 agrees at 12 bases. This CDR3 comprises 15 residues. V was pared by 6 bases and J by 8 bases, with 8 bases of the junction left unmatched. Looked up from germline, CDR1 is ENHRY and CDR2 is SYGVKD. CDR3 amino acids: CAIRDTSGRRDEQFF. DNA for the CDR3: TGTGCCATCAGAGATACTAGCGGGAGGAGGGATGAGCAGTTCTTC.

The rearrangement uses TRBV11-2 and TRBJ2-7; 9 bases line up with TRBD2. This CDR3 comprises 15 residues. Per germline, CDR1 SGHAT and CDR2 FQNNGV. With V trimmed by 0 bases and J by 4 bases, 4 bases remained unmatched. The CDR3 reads CASSLEAGGAYEQYF. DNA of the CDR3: TGTGCCAGCAGCTTAGAAGCGGGAGGTGCTTACGAGCAGTACTTC.